This T cell receptor (beta chain) originates from a study of cytomegalovirus exposure and HLA in healthy donors. About the research overall: Membership in the Caucasian-associated ancestry cluster was found for 81% of roughly 360 genotyped donors. General observations from the study: The investigators catalogued 150 to 200 TCR beta chains as cytomegalovirus-associated. With further analysis later on, most CMV-associated TCR beta chains appeared HLA-restricted.

The PCR was carried out with 60 Vbeta primers and 13 Jbeta primers. Using immunoSEQ multiplex PCR, the repertoire was profiled, and TCRdb retains in-frame clones only, with some absent. The sample has about 100,000 clones; around 76% are singletons. A remark on this clone: Its antigen is as yet unknown.

The V and J ends lost 3 bases and 4 bases, in that order; junction bases with no gene match: 11. From germline, CDR1 is SGDLS and CDR2 YYNGEE. This CDR3 comprises 17 residues. The sample was PBMCs. This chain links TRBV9 with TRBJ2-3, with 10 bases identical to TRBD1. The sequence came from a man aged 35 to 55 in good health and CMV-seropositive. This chain's CDR3 is CASSEYSGTGASDTQYF. The CDR3 coding sequence is TGTGCCAGCAGCGAATATTCCGGGACAGGGGCTTCAGATACGCAGTATTTT.